These 19 T cell receptor beta chains came from one sample sequenced in a study of identical twins. Via MiXCR, TCRdb re-called the 5' RACE reads, giving one row per CDR3 protein. The sample consists of 450,000 or so distinct CDR3 sequences, roughly 18% of them appearing once. Sequenced material: naive T cells sorted from blood. The receptors originated from a man aged 45-60 years in good health.

The chain carries TRBV6-5 and TRBJ2-5, with D possibly TRBD2 on 6 matching bases. V lost 4 bases and J lost 6, with 18 bases in between. This CDR3 spans 15 amino acids. Germline V gene lookup returns CDR1 MNHEY and CDR2 SVGAGI. The CDR3 nucleotides are TGTGCCAGCAGTTCACCCTTCGCGGGGAGGAAGACCCAGTACTTC. This translates into CASSSPFAGRKTQYF.

There are a few counts of this clonotype. V is TRBV18 and J is TRBJ1-2, with a possible D match to TRBD1 (5 bases). The CDR3 contains 13 residues. V lost 3 bases to trimming and J lost 4 bases, with 9 bases between them. In germline, CDR1 is KGHSH, CDR2 LQKENI. The CDR3 DNA reads as TGTGCCAGCTCACCTCCCGGGGGCTATGGCTACACCTTC. Encoded protein: CASSPPGGYGYTF. Filled out from reference TRBV18 and TRBJ1-2, the complete variable domain reads NAGVMQNPRHLVRRRGQEARLRCSPMKGHSHVYWYRQLPEEGLKFMVYLQKENIIDESGMPKERFSAEFPKEGPSILRIQQVVRGDSAAYFCASSPPGGYGYTFGSGTRLTVV.

V gene TRBV6-1 combines with J gene TRBJ2-2; 7 bases align to TRBD2. The CDR3 runs to 15 residues. Germline V lookup: CDR1 MNHNS, CDR2 SASEGT. V was pared by 8 bases and J by 5 bases, with 11 bases of the junction left unmatched. Written as DNA, the CDR3 is TGTGCCAGCGGGGGGGTGTCTCTGGGAACCGGGGAGCTGTTTTTT. Protein: CASGGVSLGTGELFF.

This clonotype has a count of ten or more. An end of the junction does not agree with germline; a read error may underlie this. The V and J genes are TRBV5-1 and TRBJ2-7, with 7 bases identical to TRBD2. From germline, CDR1 is SGHRS and CDR2 YFSETQ. The CDR3 extends over 13 amino acids. The CDR3 spells CASSLGGTYEQYF. The CDR3 bases are TGTGCCAGCAGTTTGGGGGGGACCTACGAGCAGTACTTC.

This chain connects TRBV5-5 to TRBJ2-3; no firm D call. The CDR3 length is 13 residues. V gave up 4 bases and J gave up 0 bases, with 6 bases separating them. CDR1 is SGHKS and CDR2 is YYEKEE in the germline V gene (reference sequence). This CDR3 reads CASSDTSTDTQYF. The CDR3 DNA sequence: TGTGCCAGCAGCGATACTAGCACAGATACGCAGTATTTT.

This clonotype appeared a few times. The J gene is TRBJ2-7, the V gene TRBV4-2; 10 nucleotides line up with TRBD2. Germline V gene sequence: CDR1 LGHNA, CDR2 YNFKEQ. V was pared by 1 base and J by 2 bases, with 8 bases of the junction left unmatched. The length of the CDR3 is 17 residues. The CDR3 DNA reads TGTGCCAGCAGCCAAGCGGTTGGACTAGCGGAAACCTACGAGCAGTACTTC. It specifies CASSQAVGLAETYEQYF.

This clonotype was counted ten times or more. This sequence joins TRBV20-1 and TRBJ2-7, with 8 bases identical to TRBD2. After removal of 0 bases from V and 2 bases from J, the junction contained 3 bases not matched to a gene. The CDR3 runs 14 residues. Germline V gives CDR1 DFQATT, CDR2 SNEGSKA (reference sequence). CDR3 in amino acids: CSARDAGGAYEQYF. The CDR3 DNA reads as TGCAGTGCTAGAGATGCCGGGGGGGCCTACGAGCAGTACTTC.

This clonotype was recorded at least ten times. The chain carries TRBV20-1 and TRBJ2-7; D tentatively reads TRBD1 or TRBD2 (5 bases each). V was clipped by 6 bases and J by 8 bases, with 11 bases between them. Per germline, CDR1 DFQATT and CDR2 SNEGSKA (reference sequence). This CDR3 is built from 10 residues. The CDR3 loop reads CSAGEGKQYF. CDR3 bases: TGCAGTGCAGGAGAGGGGAAGCAGTACTTC.

This clonotype was picked up many times. The rearrangement uses TRBV21-1 and TRBJ2-3; the table calls TRBD2, which could not be checked here. TRBV21-1 is termed a pseudogene. The CDR3 totals 17 residues. In DNA form, the CDR3 reads TGTGCCAGCAGCAAAGAGGAGGTCCCCGATACCACAGATACGCAGTATTTT. Translating gives CASSKEEVPDTTDTQYF.

This clonotype occurred a few times. V gene TRBV20-1 combines with J gene TRBJ2-5, with 9 positions matching TRBD1. Germline V gene data show CDR1 as DFQATT and CDR2 as SNEGSKA (reference sequence). V lost 5 bases to trimming and J lost 5 bases; unmatched junction nucleotides: 9. There are 14 residues in the CDR3. CDR3 residues: CSASRQGVGETQYF. The CDR3 nucleotides read TGCAGTGCTTCACGACAGGGGGTCGGGGAGACCCAGTACTTC.

The rearrangement uses TRBV14 and TRBJ2-3; D ambiguous. Germline CDR1 SGHDN, CDR2 FVKESK. This CDR3 spans 15 amino acids. The V gene lost 1 base and the J gene lost 0 bases, with 8 bases spanning the gap. The CDR3 region is CASSQALSSTDTQYF. As DNA, the CDR3 is TGTGCCAGCAGCCAAGCCCTCTCTAGCACAGATACGCAGTATTTT.

This clonotype was observed many times. This chain joins TRBV6-2 or TRBV6-3 and TRBJ2-7; TRBD1 matches 9 bases. This CDR3 spans 16 amino acids. The V and J ends lost 4 bases and 3 bases, in that order; junction bases with no gene match: 10. Germline V gene data show CDR1 as MNHEY and CDR2 as SVGEGT. The CDR3 coding sequence is TGTGCCAGCAGTTTCCTCGTACAGGGGGCGAGCTACGAGCAGTACTTC. Its protein is CASSFLVQGASYEQYF.

The chain combines TRBV27 with TRBJ2-2; D ambiguous. The length of the CDR3 is 14 residues. V lost 1 base and J 9 bases, leaving 12 bases between the germline ends. Germline assignment: CDR1 MNHEY and CDR2 SMNVEV (reference sequence). In nucleotides, the CDR3 is TGTGCCAGCAGTTTATGGGCCCCGAGCCGGGAGCTGTTTTTT. As protein: CASSLWAPSRELFF.

In this sample, this clonotype turned up a few times. The chain links TRBV29-1 to TRBJ1-1, with D uncertain. The V gene's germline CDR1 is SQVTM and CDR2 ANQGSEA. The CDR3 consists of 14 residues. Between the trimmed V and J ends, which lost 6 bases and 1 base, there was a span of 15 bases. The CDR3 sequence: CSVTRRLANTEAFF. The CDR3 DNA is TGCAGCGTAACCAGGCGCCTCGCGAACACTGAAGCTTTCTTT.

This clonotype was observed a few times. J is TRBJ2-7 and V is TRBV20-1; either TRBD1 or TRBD2 may fit D (6 bases each). CDR3 size: 13 residues. The germline V gene has CDR1 DFQATT and CDR2 SNEGSKA (reference sequence). V gave up 6 bases and J gave up 0 bases, with 12 bases separating them. The CDR3 reads CSAWRDNSYEQYF. The CDR3 DNA follows: TGCAGTGCGTGGCGGGACAACTCCTACGAGCAGTACTTC.

The V gene is TRBV4-3, the J gene TRBJ2-4; TRBD2 matches at 8 bases. Per germline, CDR1 LGHNA and CDR2 YSLEER. The CDR3 has 16 residues. With V trimmed by 1 base and J by 2 bases, 4 bases remained unmatched. The CDR3 sequence: CASSQVVAGSKNIQYF. CDR3 in DNA: TGCGCCAGCAGCCAAGTAGTAGCGGGGTCCAAAAACATTCAGTACTTC.

This chain uses TRBV9 with TRBJ2-1, with D perhaps given as TRBD1 or TRBD2 (5 bases each). The CDR3 sequence is 15 residues long. CDR1 is SGDLS, CDR2 YYNGEE, per germline. Trimming took off 3 bases at V and 8 bases at J, with 18 bases between the two ends. CDR3 protein: CASSESDWGWDEQFF. For the CDR3, the DNA is TGTGCCAGCAGCGAGAGCGACTGGGGGTGGGATGAGCAGTTCTTC. Using reference TRBV9 and TRBJ2-1 for the parts outside the CDR3, the full variable domain is DSGVTQTPKHLITATGQRVTLRCSPRSGDLSVYWYQQSLDQGLQFLIQYYNGEERAKGNILERFSAQQFPDLHSELNLSSLELGDSALYFCASSESDWGWDEQFFGPGTRLTVL.

This clonotype was counted between two and nine times. This sequence joins TRBV12-3 or TRBV12-4 and TRBJ2-1, with 9 bases aligning to TRBD2. J gave up 3 bases and V 7 bases, and 7 bases lay outside the gene matches. The CDR3 totals 15 residues. The CDR3 spells CASNMGLAVYNEQFF. CDR3 DNA: TGTGCCAGCAACATGGGACTAGCAGTCTACAATGAGCAGTTCTTC.

This chain uses TRBV3-1 with TRBJ2-1, with 7 bases identical to TRBD2. The CDR3 loop spans 16 amino acids. Germline trimming cut 1 base from V and 3 bases from J; bases unmatched to any gene: 6. Per the germline V gene, CDR1 is LGHDT and CDR2 is YNNKEL (reference sequence). The CDR3 nucleotides are TGTGCCAGCAGCCAAGGGGGGACTACGCGCTACAATGAGCAGTTCTTC. As protein: CASSQGGTTRYNEQFF.